One sample yielded the 25 T cell receptor beta chains listed below, sequenced in a study of shared clonotypes between healthy human individuals. TCRdb keeps only in-frame clones here, not all; method: immunoSEQ multiplex PCR. The sample includes 100,000 to 130,000 clones, roughly two thirds of them seen just once. Input material: memory CD8+ T cells sorted from blood. Subset in this sample: CD45RO+ cells pooled with CCR7-negative TemRA cells. These receptors all come from a woman aged 25 to 39 in good health.

This clone was counted ten times or more. This chain uses TRBV11-2 with TRBJ1-1; possible D gene TRBD1, 5 bases. Trimming cost V 5 bases and J 6 bases, with 16 bases left between them. This CDR3 spans 14 amino acids. Germline assignment: CDR1 SGHAT and CDR2 FQNNGV. The CDR3 region has the DNA TGTGCCAGCAGCGAAACCGGGACGTTTCCTGAAGCTTTCTTT. Protein product: CASSETGTFPEAFF.

The chain uses TRBV6-6 and TRBJ1-5, with TRBD1 matching 8 bases. Germline V gene sequence: CDR1 MNHNY, CDR2 SVGAGI (reference sequence). Trimming cost V 4 bases and J 7 bases; bases outside gene matches: 6. This CDR3 has 14 amino acids. Here the CDR3 reads CASSFWDRSQPQHF. The CDR3 DNA sequence: TGTGCCAGCAGTTTCTGGGACAGGTCCCAGCCCCAGCATTTT.

The chain combines TRBV29-1 with TRBJ1-2, with D unclear. With 4 bases removed from V and 0 bases from J, the gap between germline ends came to 9 bases. The CDR3 has 13 amino acids. Per germline, CDR1 SQVTM and CDR2 ANQGSEA. The CDR3 sequence is CSVAEGTNYGYTF. In DNA form, the CDR3 reads TGCAGCGTTGCGGAGGGAACTAACTATGGCTACACCTTC.

The rearrangement links TRBV7-6 to TRBJ2-2, with 7 bases that match TRBD1. Germline lookup yields CDR1 SGHVS and CDR2 FNYEAQ. V lost 4 bases to trimming and J lost 2 bases; unmatched junction nucleotides: 7. The CDR3 totals 16 residues. CDR3 protein: CASSSADRVNTGELFF. The DNA for the CDR3 is TGTGCCAGCAGCTCGGCAGACAGGGTTAACACCGGGGAGCTGTTTTTT.

V gene TRBV19 combines with J gene TRBJ2-4; 8 nucleotides agree with TRBD2. After removal of 11 bases from V and 0 bases from J, the junction contained 12 bases not matched to a gene. Per the germline V gene, CDR1 is LNHDA and CDR2 is SQIVND (reference sequence). The CDR3 covers 16 residues. The CDR3 region is CAGTHREGLAKNIQYF. The CDR3 nucleotides read TGTGCCGGCACTCACCGGGAGGGACTAGCCAAAAACATTCAGTACTTC. Full variable domain (remainder filled in from reference TRBV19 and TRBJ2-4): DGGITQSPKYLFRKEGQNVTLSCEQNLNHDAMYWYRQDPGQGLRLIYYSQIVNDFQKGDIAEGYSVSREKKESFPLTVTSAQKNPTAFYLCAGTHREGLAKNIQYFGAGTRLSVL.

This chain uses TRBV4-1 with TRBJ2-7; no definite D call. The CDR3 extends over 15 amino acids. Germline lookup yields CDR1 MGHRA and CDR2 YSYEKL. V gave up 0 bases and J gave up 4 bases, with 13 bases separating them. The DNA of the CDR3 is TGCGCCAGCAGCCAAGAACCCAACGTGGGGTACGAGCAGTACTTC. It codes for CASSQEPNVGYEQYF.

The chain combines TRBV28 with TRBJ2-3, with 7 bases that match TRBD2. CDR1 is MDHEN and CDR2 is SYDVKM in the germline V gene. The CDR3 contains 15 residues. V lost 5 bases and J lost 3; bases outside the gene matches: 8. This CDR3 reads CASSNPWRETDTQYF. DNA of the CDR3: TGTGCCAGCAGTAACCCGTGGCGGGAGACAGATACGCAGTATTTT.

The table lists this clone with many counts. This rearrangement joins TRBV27 to TRBJ1-5; weak D call: TRBD1 (6 bases). V lost 5 bases, J lost 4 bases, and 12 bases lay in between. This CDR3 is 14 amino acids long. Germline V gene data show CDR1 as MNHEY and CDR2 as SMNVEV (reference sequence). The CDR3 region has the DNA TGTGCCAGCAGTGACGCGGACAGAAATCAGCCCCAGCATTTT. It translates to CASSDADRNQPQHF.

Concerning this clone itself: It may be a read error: a sequence one base away is much more abundant. The same CDR3 can be traced to other DNA sequences in this sample. The chain couples TRBV27 to TRBJ1-1; 9 nucleotides line up with TRBD1. This CDR3 comprises 13 residues. Trimming removed 6 bases from V and 4 bases from J; junction bases left unmatched: 3. Germline loops: CDR1 MNHEY, CDR2 SMNVEV (reference sequence). In DNA, the CDR3 is TGTGCCAGCAGCCACAGGGGGCCCACTGAAGCTTTCTTT. Encoded protein: CASSHRGPTEAFF.

This rearrangement joins TRBV5-1 to TRBJ2-7; TRBD2 aligns across 10 bases. Germline V CDR1 and CDR2: SGHRS, YFSETQ. With 4 bases clipped from V and 3 bases from J, the junction kept 22 bases outside the gene matches. There are 20 residues in the CDR3. CDR3 sequence (DNA): TGCGCCAGCAGCCTCTGGACTCGGACTAGCGGACTCTCCGCCTACTACGAGCAGTACTTC. This gives the protein CASSLWTRTSGLSAYYEQYF.

Only a few counts were recorded for this clone. The rearrangement links TRBV9 to TRBJ2-1; TRBD2 aligns across 11 bases. Germline CDR1 is SGDLS and CDR2 is YYNGEE. With V trimmed by 0 bases and J by 8 bases, 4 bases remained unmatched. This CDR3 has 15 amino acids. The CDR3 DNA reads TGTGCCAGCAGCGTAGTACTAGCGGGAGTCGATGAGCAGTTCTTC. Translated, it gives CASSVVLAGVDEQFF.

This clone was picked up a small number of times. The gene calls are TRBV7-3 and TRBJ1-5; no reliable D call. Trimming removed 0 bases at V and 4 bases at J, with 4 bases between. Germline V CDR1 and CDR2: SGHTA, FQGTGA. The CDR3 is 13 residues long. In DNA, the CDR3 is TGTGCCAGCAGCTTAACCTCAAATCAGCCCCAGCATTTT. It encodes CASSLTSNQPQHF.

This rearrangement joins TRBV28 to TRBJ1-5; D may be TRBD1 (5 bases). Trimming cost V 5 bases and J 4 bases, with 9 bases left between them. CDR3 size: 13 residues. In germline, CDR1 is MDHEN, CDR2 SYDVKM. CDR3 nucleotides: TGTGCCAGCAGTGAGGACAATAATCAGCCCCAGCATTTT. This translates into CASSEDNNQPQHF. The full variable domain, rest sourced from reference TRBV28 and TRBJ1-5, is DVKVTQSSRYLVKRTGEKVFLECVQDMDHENMFWYRQDPGLGLRLIYFSYDVKMKEKGDIPEGYSVSREKKERFSLILESASTNQTSMYLCASSEDNNQPQHFGDGTRLSIL.

The V call is TRBV21-1, the J call TRBJ2-7; the table gives TRBD1 as D, unverified against the DNA. TRBV21-1 is a pseudogene locus. The CDR3 spans 18 residues. CDR3 DNA: TGTGCCAGCAGCAAAAAGTCGGTACGGGGACAGGGGGGCAAGGAGCAGTACTTC. Amino acid sequence: CASSKKSVRGQGGKEQYF.

This chain links TRBV18 with TRBJ1-3; no clear D gene. The CDR3 contains 16 residues. CDR1 KGHSH and CDR2 LQKENI come from the germline V gene. V gave up 0 bases and J gave up 0 bases, with 9 bases separating them. In DNA form, the CDR3 reads TGTGCCAGCTCACCACCGTTCAGTTACTCTGGAAACACCATATATTTT. This gives the protein CASSPPFSYSGNTIYF.

This chain links TRBV2 with TRBJ1-5; perhaps TRBD1 as D (5 bases). The CDR3 has 16 amino acids. V lost 4 bases, J lost 0 bases, and 13 bases lay in between. Germline-derived CDR1 and CDR2 are SNHLY and FYNNEI. The CDR3 DNA reads TGTGCCAGCAGTGTAGGACACCCGTATAGCAATCAGCCCCAGCATTTT. Translation gives CASSVGHPYSNQPQHF.

The chain recombines TRBV5-4 with TRBJ2-7; 8 positions agree with TRBD2. CDR3 length equals 15 residues. V shed 2 bases, J shed 2 bases, and the junction held 6 bases outside the gene matches. Per the germline V gene, CDR1 is SGHNT and CDR2 is YYREEE (reference sequence). The CDR3 region has the DNA TGTGCCAGCAGCTTAGAGCGGGAGACCCCCTACGAGCAGTACTTC. It yields the protein CASSLERETPYEQYF.

The chain joins TRBV23-1 to TRBJ1-5; D is ambiguous. TRBV23-1 is placed among ORFs of uncertain function. The CDR3 loop spans 11 amino acids. Trimming stripped 7 bases from V and 6 bases from J, with 7 bases between. The CDR3 sequence: CASTWFQPQHF. CDR3 bases: TGCGCCAGCACCTGGTTTCAGCCCCAGCATTTT.

The CDR3 DNA reads as TGCGCCAGCAGCTTGGTAGCGGAGGGTATATACGAGCAGTACTTC. It encodes CASSLVAEGIYEQYF. The chain has TRBV5-1 and TRBJ2-7; TRBD2 is a possible D gene (6 bases). The length of the CDR3 is 15 residues. The V end lost 0 bases, the J end lost 4 bases, and 14 bases lay between the germline ends. Per germline, CDR1 SGHRS and CDR2 YFSETQ.

This chain links TRBV6-1 with TRBJ1-5; D perhaps matches TRBD1 (5 bases). The CDR3 is 15 amino acids. The ends were cut back, 4 bases at V and 4 bases at J, with 14 bases in the middle. CDR1 and CDR2 from the germline V gene are MNHNS and SASEGT. The DNA for the CDR3 is TGTGCCAGCAGTGGGGGGGTTGAGGGTAATCAGCCCCAGCATTTT. This sequence encodes CASSGGVEGNQPQHF.

The gene calls are TRBV7-9 and TRBJ2-1, with 8 nucleotides matching TRBD2. The V segment lost 5 bases and the J segment 2 bases; nucleotides outside the gene matches: 8. The CDR3 is 16 amino acids. Germline loops: CDR1 SEHNR, CDR2 FQNEAQ (reference sequence). As DNA, the CDR3 is TGTGCCAGCAGCCAAGATGCAGCGGGAGCCTACAATGAGCAGTTCTTC. Its translation: CASSQDAAGAYNEQFF.

The chain employs TRBV7-9 and TRBJ2-4, with unresolved D. V gave up 5 bases and J gave up 3 bases, with 11 bases separating them. The CDR3 runs to 14 residues. The V gene's germline CDR1 is SEHNR and CDR2 FQNEAQ (reference sequence). The CDR3 reads CASSPREGKNIQYF. The CDR3 nucleotides read TGTGCCAGCAGCCCGAGAGAAGGCAAAAACATTCAGTACTTC.

The genes are TRBV27 and TRBJ2-3; a possible D gene is TRBD1 (6 bases). The length of the CDR3 is 13 residues. Trimming took off 3 bases at V and 5 bases at J, with 9 bases between the two ends. CDR1 and CDR2 (germline): MNHEY, SMNVEV (reference sequence). CDR3 loop: CASSFRGQDTQYF. In nucleotides, the CDR3 is TGTGCCAGCAGTTTCAGGGGTCAAGATACGCAGTATTTT.

This clone has at least ten counts. This sequence joins TRBV28 and TRBJ2-7; 12 nucleotides line up with TRBD2. Trimming removed 7 bases from V and 1 base from J; junction bases left unmatched: 5. The CDR3 totals 15 residues. From germline, CDR1 is MDHEN and CDR2 SYDVKM. CDR3 amino acids: CASNLAGGQSYEQYF. The CDR3 region has the DNA TGTGCCAGCAATCTAGCGGGAGGGCAGTCCTACGAGCAGTACTTC.

This clone is medium-sized (0.01 to 0.1%) in the sample. The rearrangement links TRBV9 to TRBJ1-5; possible D gene TRBD1, 5 bases. The CDR3 is made up of 15 amino acids. From germline, CDR1 is SGDLS and CDR2 YYNGEE. The V end was cut by 5 bases, the J end by 4 bases, with 16 bases between. The CDR3 DNA is TGTGCCAGCAGTCTTAGGGGTTTGGGTAATCAGCCCCAGCATTTT. Its protein is CASSLRGLGNQPQHF.